These 30 T cell receptor beta chains were sequenced from one sample in a study of cytomegalovirus exposure and HLA in healthy donors. Use of 60 Vbeta and 13 Jbeta primers characterized the PCR. Method: immunoSEQ multiplex PCR; TCRdb's copy keeps in-frame clones and lacks some. The sample includes more than 150,000 clones, about 82% of them seen just once. The sequenced sample was PBMCs. All receptors come from a man between 18 and 29 years old in good health and CMV-seronegative.

This clone appeared many times. The CDR3: CASSRQQGLGEKLFF. In DNA, the CDR3 is TGTGCCAGCAGCAGACAACAGGGTTTGGGTGAAAAACTGTTTTTT. The J gene is TRBJ1-4, the V gene TRBV7-9, with a tentative D call TRBD1 (6 bases). CDR3 size: 15 residues. Germline values: CDR1 SEHNR, CDR2 FQNEAQ (reference sequence). Trimming took 5 bases from V and 7 from J, leaving 17 bases between them. The full variable domain, with the rest looked up from reference TRBV7-9 and TRBJ1-4, is DTGVSQNPRHKITKRGQNVTFRCDPISEHNRLYWYRQTLGQGPEFLTYFQNEAQLEKSRLLSDRFSAERPKGSFSTLEIQRTEQGDSAMYLCASSRQQGLGEKLFFGSGTQLSVL.

The chain has TRBV29-1 and TRBJ2-1; D perhaps matches TRBD1 (5 bases). V gave up 3 bases and J gave up 9 bases, with 15 bases separating them. The CDR3 length is 13 residues. Germline-derived CDR1 and CDR2 are SQVTM and ANQGSEA. CDR3 nucleotides: TGCAGCGTTGAGGGGCATCGGCCGGGTGAGCAGTTCTTC. Its protein product is CSVEGHRPGEQFF.

The chain has TRBV6-6 and TRBJ2-7; D gene ambiguous. Germline V gene lookup returns CDR1 MNHNY and CDR2 SVGAGI (reference sequence). The CDR3 consists of 15 residues. Between the trimmed V and J ends, which lost 2 bases and 2 bases, there was a span of 13 bases. CDR3 sequence: CASSYPGASPYEQYF. The DNA for the CDR3 is TGTGCCAGCAGTTACCCCGGTGCCTCGCCCTACGAGCAGTACTTC.

The V and J genes are TRBV7-3 and TRBJ2-3; 9 nucleotides match TRBD2. With V trimmed by 5 bases and J by 2 bases, 8 bases remained unmatched. CDR1 is SGHTA, CDR2 FQGTGA, per germline. This CDR3 contains 16 residues. The CDR3 DNA sequence: TGTGCCAGCAGCCCGGGACTAGCCCGTAACACAGATACGCAGTATTTT. Protein sequence: CASSPGLARNTDTQYF.

The sample holds a few counts of this clone. V and J are TRBV5-1 and TRBJ1-1, with TRBD1 matching over 10 bases. The junction had 9 bases not matched to a gene; V was cut back by 4 bases and J by 3 bases. Germline V gene data show CDR1 as SGHRS and CDR2 as YFSETQ. This CDR3 has 16 amino acids. The CDR3 region is CASSKRQGAEDTEAFF. CDR3 in DNA: TGCGCCAGCAGCAAGCGACAGGGGGCAGAGGACACTGAAGCTTTCTTT.

Regarding this clone: One junction end disagrees with the germline gene, perhaps due to a read error. The chain carries TRBV27 and TRBJ2-7; 10 bases are a match to TRBD1. The CDR3 has 16 amino acids. The germline V gene encodes CDR1 MNHEY and CDR2 SMNVEV (reference sequence). CDR3 loop: CASTFFPGQGSSEQYF. The CDR3 DNA reads as TGTGCCAGCACCTTCTTTCCGGGACAGGGGTCCTCCGAGCAGTACTTC.

This chain links TRBV9 with TRBJ2-5; TRBD2 matches 8 bases. The CDR3 contains 17 residues. V was pared by 0 bases and J by 2 bases, with 9 bases of the junction left unmatched. CDR1 and CDR2 (germline): SGDLS, YYNGEE. DNA of the CDR3: TGTGCCAGCAGCGTAGAGGGAGGCGGGGGGCCTCAAGAGACCCAGTACTTC. The encoded protein is CASSVEGGGGPQETQYF.

The J gene is TRBJ1-4, the V gene TRBV5-1; TRBD1 agrees at 10 bases. V shed 0 bases, J shed 8 bases, and the junction held 7 bases outside the gene matches. CDR3 length: 16 amino acids. Germline V gene lookup returns CDR1 SGHRS and CDR2 YFSETQ. The chain's CDR3 is CASSLGGTGEAEKLFF. CDR3 nucleotide sequence: TGCGCCAGCAGCTTGGGGGGGACAGGGGAAGCGGAAAAACTGTTTTTT.

The V call is TRBV29-1, the J call TRBJ2-1; unclear D gene. V lost 7 bases, J lost 6 bases, and 7 bases lay in between. This CDR3 contains 10 residues. Germline V gene data show CDR1 as SQVTM and CDR2 as ANQGSEA. CDR3 DNA: TGCAGCGGGGCCAGCAATGAGCAGTTCTTC. This translates into CSGASNEQFF.

The chain employs TRBV5-5 and TRBJ2-7; TRBD2 matches at 11 bases. The junction had 9 bases not matched to a gene; V was cut back by 4 bases and J by 0 bases. Per germline, CDR1 SGHKS and CDR2 YYEKEE (reference sequence). The CDR3 totals 17 residues. CDR3 sequence: CASSPRKTSGSSYEQYF. The CDR3 coding sequence is TGTGCCAGCAGCCCCCGGAAAACTAGCGGGAGCTCCTACGAGCAGTACTTC.

The V call is TRBV5-1, the J call TRBJ2-1; TRBD2 agrees at 9 bases. In germline, CDR1 is SGHRS, CDR2 YFSETQ. Unmatched junction bases numbered 2, after V lost 4 bases and J lost 6 bases. The CDR3 sequence is 13 residues long. CDR3 in DNA: TGCGCCAGCAGCGGGACTAGCACCAATGAGCAGTTCTTC. Translation: CASSGTSTNEQFF.

CDR3 sequence (DNA): TGTGCCAGCAGCCAAGATGATAACACCATGAACACTGAAGCTTTCTTT. Its translation is CASSQDDNTMNTEAFF. This rearrangement joins TRBV4-2 to TRBJ1-1; D is undetermined. The germline V and J ends were trimmed by 0 bases and 0 bases, with 11 bases remaining between them. The CDR3 consists of 16 residues. Germline CDR1 is LGHNA and CDR2 is YNFKEQ.

The V and J genes are TRBV27 and TRBJ2-1, with 9 bases aligning to TRBD2. This CDR3 contains 15 residues. The junction had 5 bases not matched to a gene; V was cut back by 2 bases and J by 6 bases. Looked up from germline, CDR1 is MNHEY and CDR2 is SMNVEV (reference sequence). The CDR3 sequence: CASSLETSGPNEQFF. CDR3 in DNA: TGTGCCAGCAGTTTAGAGACTAGCGGTCCCAATGAGCAGTTCTTC.

The rearrangement links TRBV6-6 to TRBJ2-2; possibly TRBD2 for D (5 bases). Germline assignment: CDR1 MNHNY and CDR2 SVGAGI (reference sequence). The CDR3 contains 13 residues. V was clipped by 8 bases and J by 7 bases, with 14 bases between them. The CDR3 here is CASGSAEGGELFF. The CDR3 nucleotides read TGTGCCAGCGGGAGCGCTGAGGGCGGGGAGCTGTTTTTT.

V and J are TRBV27 and TRBJ1-1; maybe TRBD1 (6 bases). CDR3 length: 14 residues. Looked up from germline, CDR1 is MNHEY and CDR2 is SMNVEV (reference sequence). V was cut by 7 bases and J by 0 bases, with 12 bases left in between. The DNA of the CDR3 is TGTGCCAGCACTCCCAACAGGGTGAACACTGAAGCTTTCTTT. Translation: CASTPNRVNTEAFF.

This clone was detected only a few times. J is TRBJ1-1 and V is TRBV6-5; 7 bases agree with TRBD1. This CDR3 is 13 amino acids long. After removal of 5 bases from V and 7 bases from J, the junction contained 7 bases not matched to a gene. Germline CDR1 is MNHEY and CDR2 is SVGAGI. Here the CDR3 reads CASSETGISEAFF. Written as DNA, the CDR3 is TGTGCCAGCAGTGAGACAGGGATCAGTGAAGCTTTCTTT.

The chain employs TRBV9 and TRBJ2-7, with 7 bases that match TRBD2. CDR1 and CDR2 (germline): SGDLS, YYNGEE. This CDR3 region has 17 residues. The J segment lost 5 bases and the V segment lost 0 bases, leaving 14 bases of the junction unmatched. In nucleotides, the CDR3 is TGTGCCAGCAGCGTAGACCCCCCTGGACTAGGTATCGACGAGCAGTACTTC. It encodes CASSVDPPGLGIDEQYF. Using reference TRBV9 and TRBJ2-7 for the parts outside the CDR3, the full variable domain is DSGVTQTPKHLITATGQRVTLRCSPRSGDLSVYWYQQSLDQGLQFLIQYYNGEERAKGNILERFSAQQFPDLHSELNLSSLELGDSALYFCASSVDPPGLGIDEQYFGPGTRLTVT.

This clone was seen a single time. The chain is built from TRBV5-1 and TRBJ1-2, with 10 bases lining up with TRBD1. In germline, CDR1 is SGHRS, CDR2 YFSETQ. The junction had 6 bases not matched to a gene; V was cut back by 4 bases and J by 6 bases. The CDR3 totals 14 residues. CDR3 nucleotide sequence: TGCGCCAGCAGCATCACCGGGACAGGGGATGGCTACACCTTC. Protein product: CASSITGTGDGYTF.

The chain combines TRBV6-4 with TRBJ2-3; 14 nucleotides match TRBD2. This CDR3 region has 17 residues. Trimming removed 4 bases from V and 1 base from J; junction bases left unmatched: 4. The germline gives CDR1 MRHNA, CDR2 SNTAGT. CDR3 loop: CASSAGLAGGGTDTQYF. CDR3 nucleotides: TGTGCCAGCAGTGCCGGACTAGCGGGGGGCGGCACAGATACGCAGTATTTT.

The gene calls are TRBV7-6 and TRBJ2-7, with 9 positions matching TRBD2. The J segment lost 5 bases and the V segment lost 2 bases, leaving 19 bases of the junction unmatched. CDR1 and CDR2 (germline): SGHVS, FNYEAQ. This CDR3 has 19 residues. In DNA form, the CDR3 reads TGTGCCAGCAGCTTAAGAGCGGGGGGCCCTAATTACGGCAAGGACGAGCAGTACTTC. It yields the protein CASSLRAGGPNYGKDEQYF. The variable domain in full, with the rest retrieved from reference TRBV7-6 and TRBJ2-7, is GAGVSQSPRYKVTKRGQDVALRCDPISGHVSLYWYRQALGQGPEFLTYFNYEAQQDKSGLPNDRFSAERPEGSISTLTIQRTEQRDSAMYRCASSLRAGGPNYGKDEQYFGPGTRLTVT.

The rearrangement joins TRBV9 to TRBJ1-6, with D maybe TRBD1 (5 bases). V was pared by 2 bases and J by 6 bases, with 9 bases between. The CDR3 is 14 amino acids. The germline CDR1 and CDR2 sequences are SGDLS and YYNGEE. CDR3 bases: TGTGCCAGCAGCGTGGGGGGGAGTAATTCACCCCTCCACTTT. Translated, it gives CASSVGGSNSPLHF.

This clone was found a few times. The chain couples TRBV13 to TRBJ2-2; D perhaps matches TRBD1 (6 bases). The CDR3 covers 14 residues. V dropped 4 bases and J dropped 2 bases, with 8 bases sitting between them. The germline V gene encodes CDR1 PRHDT and CDR2 FYEKMQ (reference sequence). The CDR3 DNA follows: TGTGCCAGCAGCTACAGGGTAAACACCGGGGAGCTGTTTTTT. This encodes CASSYRVNTGELFF.

The gene calls are TRBV5-1 and TRBJ2-5, with TRBD1 as a possible D gene (6 bases). Trimming stripped 3 bases from V and 4 bases from J, with 13 bases between. The CDR3 covers 14 residues. The germline V gene encodes CDR1 SGHRS and CDR2 YFSETQ. CDR3 DNA sequence: TGCGCCAGCAGCTCCAACAGGGTTGGAGAGACCCAGTACTTC. Translation: CASSSNRVGETQYF.

The V gene is TRBV19, the J gene TRBJ2-1; 9 bases are shared with TRBD2. Trimming cost V 10 bases and J 5 bases; bases outside gene matches: 6. The germline CDR1 and CDR2 sequences are LNHDA and SQIVND (reference sequence). The CDR3 contains 13 residues. The CDR3 reads CATIAGANNEQFF. CDR3 in DNA: TGTGCCACCATAGCGGGGGCCAACAATGAGCAGTTCTTC.

The chain combines TRBV6-1 with TRBJ2-5; 7 bases match TRBD1. The J call could be wrong; TRBJ2-7 is a better fit for the DNA end. Germline V gene sequence: CDR1 MNHNS, CDR2 SASEGT. CDR3 length: 13 amino acids. The CDR3 DNA reads TGTGCCAGCAGTCGGGACAGCCCCTACGAGCAGTACTTC. Protein sequence: CASSRDSPYEQYF.

This clone was seen a single time. The V call is TRBV6-1, the J call TRBJ2-6; D possibly corresponds to TRBD2 (7 bases). This CDR3 is built from 14 residues. The V end lost 10 bases, the J end lost 3 bases, and 13 bases lay between the germline ends. Germline V gives CDR1 MNHNS, CDR2 SASEGT. In nucleotides, the CDR3 is TGTGCCAAGGGGGAGGGGGATGGGGCCAACGTCCTGACTTTC. Its protein is CAKGEGDGANVLTF.

In DNA, the CDR3 is TGTGCCAGCAGCCGGACAGGTTCTGAGCAGTACTTC. This translates into CASSRTGSEQYF. The V gene is TRBV9, the J gene TRBJ2-5; 7 bases are a match to TRBD1. Per germline, CDR1 SGDLS and CDR2 YYNGEE. The trim removed 4 bases at V and 11 bases at J, leaving 8 bases unmatched. The CDR3 totals 12 residues.

This clone appeared a single time. This chain links TRBV6-5 with TRBJ2-5, with D possibly matching TRBD2 (5 bases). With 0 bases removed from V and 3 bases from J, the gap between germline ends came to 11 bases. The CDR3 spans 15 residues. Germline-derived CDR1 and CDR2 are MNHEY and SVGAGI. The CDR3 coding sequence is TGTGCCAGCAGTTACTCATATACTAGGGAAGAGACCCAGTACTTC. It encodes CASSYSYTREETQYF.

J is TRBJ2-7 and V is TRBV7-9; D might be TRBD2 (6 bases). Trimming cost V 3 bases and J 3 bases, with 9 bases left between them. The CDR3 sequence is 13 residues long. Per the germline V gene, CDR1 is SEHNR and CDR2 is FQNEAQ (reference sequence). CDR3 DNA: TGTGCCAGCAGCTTTTTGGGGGGCTACGAGCAGTACTTC. Translated, it gives CASSFLGGYEQYF.

The chain combines TRBV7-9 with TRBJ2-1; D may be TRBD1 (6 bases). Germline V gene sequence: CDR1 SEHNR, CDR2 FQNEAQ (reference sequence). Trimming pared 5 bases from V and 9 bases from J, leaving 11 bases between. CDR3 length: 12 amino acids. DNA for the CDR3: TGTGCCAGCAGCGACACAGGGAGTGAGCAGTTCTTC. Translating gives CASSDTGSEQFF.